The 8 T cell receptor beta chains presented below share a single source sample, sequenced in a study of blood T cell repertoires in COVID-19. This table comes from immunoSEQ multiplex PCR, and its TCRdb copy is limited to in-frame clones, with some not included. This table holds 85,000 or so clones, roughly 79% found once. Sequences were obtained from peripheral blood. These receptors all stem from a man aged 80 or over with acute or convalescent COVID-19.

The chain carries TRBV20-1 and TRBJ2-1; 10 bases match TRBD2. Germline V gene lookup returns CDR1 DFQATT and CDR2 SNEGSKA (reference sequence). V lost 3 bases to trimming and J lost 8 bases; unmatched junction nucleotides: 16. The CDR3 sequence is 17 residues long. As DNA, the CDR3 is TGCAGTGCTAGTCTGGAGCGGGAGGGGGATTGGGTACATGAGCAGTTCTTC. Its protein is CSASLEREGDWVHEQFF.

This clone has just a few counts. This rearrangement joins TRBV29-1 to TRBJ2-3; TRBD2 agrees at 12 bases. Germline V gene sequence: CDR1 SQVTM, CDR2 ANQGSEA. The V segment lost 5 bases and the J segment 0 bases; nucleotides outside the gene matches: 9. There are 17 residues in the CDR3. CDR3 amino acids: CSVRGSGTSGSTDTQYF. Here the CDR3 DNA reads TGCAGCGTTCGGGGAAGTGGGACTAGCGGGAGCACAGATACGCAGTATTTT.

This CDR3 is CASSTLGRGNNQPQHF. In DNA, the CDR3 is TGTGCCAGTAGTACCCTCGGCAGAGGCAACAATCAGCCCCAGCATTTT. The chain has TRBV19 and TRBJ1-5; D is unclear. Germline assignment: CDR1 LNHDA and CDR2 SQIVND (reference sequence). The CDR3 covers 16 residues. The ends were cut back, 4 bases at V and 3 bases at J, with 16 bases in the middle. The variable domain in full, with the rest retrieved from reference TRBV19 and TRBJ1-5, is DGGITQSPKYLFRKEGQNVTLSCEQNLNHDAMYWYRQDPGQGLRLIYYSQIVNDFQKGDIAEGYSVSREKKESFPLTVTSAQKNPTAFYLCASSTLGRGNNQPQHFGDGTRLSIL.

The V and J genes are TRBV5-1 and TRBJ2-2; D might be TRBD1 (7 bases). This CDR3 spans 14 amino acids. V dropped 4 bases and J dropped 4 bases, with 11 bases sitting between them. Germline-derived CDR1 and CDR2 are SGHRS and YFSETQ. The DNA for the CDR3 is TGCGCCAGCAGCGTGGAGGGGGCCACCGGGGAGCTGTTTTTT. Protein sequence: CASSVEGATGELFF. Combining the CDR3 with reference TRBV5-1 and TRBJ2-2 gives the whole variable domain KAGVTQTPRYLIKTRGQQVTLSCSPISGHRSVSWYQQTPGQGLQFLFEYFSETQRNKGNFPGRFSGRQFSNSRSEMNVSTLELGDSALYLCASSVEGATGELFFGEGSRLTVL.

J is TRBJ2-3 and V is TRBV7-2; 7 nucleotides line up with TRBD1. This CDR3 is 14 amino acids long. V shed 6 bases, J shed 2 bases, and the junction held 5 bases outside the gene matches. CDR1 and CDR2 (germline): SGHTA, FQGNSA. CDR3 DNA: TGTGCCAGCAGACCGGGACAGCACACAGATACGCAGTATTTT. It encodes CASRPGQHTDTQYF.

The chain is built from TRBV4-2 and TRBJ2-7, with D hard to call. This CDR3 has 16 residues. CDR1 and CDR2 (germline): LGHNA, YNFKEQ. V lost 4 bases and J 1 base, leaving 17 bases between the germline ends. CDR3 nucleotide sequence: TGTGCCAGCAGCCTCGCCGAAGGCGGAGATTCCTACGAGCAGTACTTC. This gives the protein CASSLAEGGDSYEQYF.

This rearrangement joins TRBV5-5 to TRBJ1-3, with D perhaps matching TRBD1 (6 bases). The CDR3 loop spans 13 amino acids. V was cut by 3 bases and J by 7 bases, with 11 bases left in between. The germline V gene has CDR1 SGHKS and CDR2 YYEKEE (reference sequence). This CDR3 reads CASSYLTGNTIYF. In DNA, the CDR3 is TGTGCCAGCAGCTACTTAACAGGGAACACCATATATTTT.

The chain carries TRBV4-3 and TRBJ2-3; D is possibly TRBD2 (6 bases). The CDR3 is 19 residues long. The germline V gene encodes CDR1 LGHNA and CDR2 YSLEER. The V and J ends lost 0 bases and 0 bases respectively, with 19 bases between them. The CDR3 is CASSQEMLGGIFSTDTQYF. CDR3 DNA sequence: TGCGCCAGCAGCCAAGAAATGTTGGGAGGCATATTCAGCACAGATACGCAGTATTTT.